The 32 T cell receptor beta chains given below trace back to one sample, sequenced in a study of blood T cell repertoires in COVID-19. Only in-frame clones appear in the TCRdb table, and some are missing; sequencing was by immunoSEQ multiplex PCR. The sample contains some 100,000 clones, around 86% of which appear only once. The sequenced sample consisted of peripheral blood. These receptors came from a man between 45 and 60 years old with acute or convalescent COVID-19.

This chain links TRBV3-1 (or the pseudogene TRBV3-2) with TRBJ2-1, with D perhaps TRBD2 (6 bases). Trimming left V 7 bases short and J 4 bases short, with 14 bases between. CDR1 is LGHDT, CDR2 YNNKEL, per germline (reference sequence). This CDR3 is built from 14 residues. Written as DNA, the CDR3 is TGTGCCAGCACCCCCCGCGGGGTATACAATGAGCAGTTCTTC. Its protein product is CASTPRGVYNEQFF.

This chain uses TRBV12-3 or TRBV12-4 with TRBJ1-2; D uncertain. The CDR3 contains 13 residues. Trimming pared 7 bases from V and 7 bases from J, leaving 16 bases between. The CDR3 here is CASTHRVLSGYTF. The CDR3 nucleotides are TGTGCCAGCACCCACCGGGTTCTGAGTGGCTACACCTTC.

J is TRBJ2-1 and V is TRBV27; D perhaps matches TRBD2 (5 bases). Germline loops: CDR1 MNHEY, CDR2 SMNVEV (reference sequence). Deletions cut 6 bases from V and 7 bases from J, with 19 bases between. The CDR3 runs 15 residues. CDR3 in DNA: TGTGCCAGCAGCTATCAGTCCATCGGGGTAAATGAGCAGTTCTTC. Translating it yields CASSYQSIGVNEQFF.

CDR3 coding DNA: TGTGCCAGTAGTAGAAGGGGACAGGGGGCAGGTGAAGCTTTCTTT. The encoded protein is CASSRRGQGAGEAFF. The J gene is TRBJ1-1, the V gene TRBV19; TRBD1 matches 12 bases. V was pared by 4 bases and J by 7 bases, with 7 bases of the junction left unmatched. This CDR3 has 15 amino acids. CDR1 and CDR2 (germline): LNHDA, SQIVND (reference sequence).

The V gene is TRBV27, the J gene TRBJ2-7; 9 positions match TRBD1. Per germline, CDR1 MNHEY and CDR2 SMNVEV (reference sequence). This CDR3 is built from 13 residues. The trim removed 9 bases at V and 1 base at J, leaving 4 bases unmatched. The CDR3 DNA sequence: TGTGCCAGTGGGACAGGGATATCCTACGAGCAGTACTTC. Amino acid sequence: CASGTGISYEQYF.

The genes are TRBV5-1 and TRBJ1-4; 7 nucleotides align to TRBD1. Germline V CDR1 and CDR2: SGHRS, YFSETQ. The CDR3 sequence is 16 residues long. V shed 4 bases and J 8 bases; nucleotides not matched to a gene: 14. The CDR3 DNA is TGCGCCAGCAGCGGGGGTCACAGGGGAGTTCGCGAAAAACTGTTTTTT. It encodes CASSGGHRGVREKLFF.

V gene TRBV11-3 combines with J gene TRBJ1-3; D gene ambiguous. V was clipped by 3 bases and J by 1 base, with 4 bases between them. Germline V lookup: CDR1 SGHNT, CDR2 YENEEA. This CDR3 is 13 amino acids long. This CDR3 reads CASSFGSGNTIYF. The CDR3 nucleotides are TGTGCCAGCAGCTTCGGGTCTGGAAACACCATATATTTT.

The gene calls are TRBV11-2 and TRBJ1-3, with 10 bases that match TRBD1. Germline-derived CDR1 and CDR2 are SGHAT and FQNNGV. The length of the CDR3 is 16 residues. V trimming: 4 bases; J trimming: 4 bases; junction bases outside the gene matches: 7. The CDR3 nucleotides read TGTGCCAGCAGCTCGTGGACAGGGGGTGCAGGAAACACCATATATTTT. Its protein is CASSSWTGGAGNTIYF.

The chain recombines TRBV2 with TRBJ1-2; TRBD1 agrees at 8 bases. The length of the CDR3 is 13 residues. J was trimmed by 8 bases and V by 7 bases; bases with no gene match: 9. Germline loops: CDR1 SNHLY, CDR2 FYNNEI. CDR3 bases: TGTGCCAGCACCCCGCAGGGGGCGCGGGGCTACACCTTC. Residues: CASTPQGARGYTF.

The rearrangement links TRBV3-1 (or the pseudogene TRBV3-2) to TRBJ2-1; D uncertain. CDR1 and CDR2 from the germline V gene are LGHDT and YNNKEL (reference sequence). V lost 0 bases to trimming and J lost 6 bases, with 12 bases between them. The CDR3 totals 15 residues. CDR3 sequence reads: CASSQDHDTSNEQFF. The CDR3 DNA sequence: TGTGCCAGCAGCCAAGATCATGACACGAGCAATGAGCAGTTCTTC.

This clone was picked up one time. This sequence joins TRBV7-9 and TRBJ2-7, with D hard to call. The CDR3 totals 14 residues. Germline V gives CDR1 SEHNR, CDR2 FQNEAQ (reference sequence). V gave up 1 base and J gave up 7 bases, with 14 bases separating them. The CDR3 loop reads CASSLVGSLREQYF. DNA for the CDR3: TGTGCCAGCAGCTTAGTCGGGTCGTTACGTGAGCAGTACTTC. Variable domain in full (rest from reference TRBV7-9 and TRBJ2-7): DTGVSQNPRHKITKRGQNVTFRCDPISEHNRLYWYRQTLGQGPEFLTYFQNEAQLEKSRLLSDRFSAERPKGSFSTLEIQRTEQGDSAMYLCASSLVGSLREQYFGPGTRLTVT.

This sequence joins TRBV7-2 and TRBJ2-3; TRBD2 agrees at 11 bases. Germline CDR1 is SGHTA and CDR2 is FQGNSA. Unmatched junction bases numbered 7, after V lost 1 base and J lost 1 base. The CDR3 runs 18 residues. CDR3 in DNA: TGTGCCAGCAGCTTAGAGTCAGGACTAGCGGGCCGCACAGATACGCAGTATTTT. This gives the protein CASSLESGLAGRTDTQYF.

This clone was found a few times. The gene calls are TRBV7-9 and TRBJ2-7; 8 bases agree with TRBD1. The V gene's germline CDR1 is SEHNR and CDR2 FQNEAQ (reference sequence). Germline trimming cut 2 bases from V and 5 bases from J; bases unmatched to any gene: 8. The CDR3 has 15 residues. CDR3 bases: TGTGCCAGCAGCTTAAGTGACAGGGGCGAGAACGAGCAGTACTTC. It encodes CASSLSDRGENEQYF.

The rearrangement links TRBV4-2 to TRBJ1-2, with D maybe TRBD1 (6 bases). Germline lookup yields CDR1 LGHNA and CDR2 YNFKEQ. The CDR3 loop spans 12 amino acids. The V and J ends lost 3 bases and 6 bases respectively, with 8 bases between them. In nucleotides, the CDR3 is TGTGCCAGCAGCCAGGGGGCGGATGGCTACACCTTC. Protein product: CASSQGADGYTF.

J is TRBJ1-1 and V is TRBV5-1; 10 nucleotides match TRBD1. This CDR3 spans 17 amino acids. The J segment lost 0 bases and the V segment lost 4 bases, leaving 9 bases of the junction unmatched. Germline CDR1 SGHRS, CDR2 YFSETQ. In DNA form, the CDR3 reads TGCGCCAGCAGCCGGACAGGGGGGGTTTTTATGAACACTGAAGCTTTCTTT. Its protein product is CASSRTGGVFMNTEAFF. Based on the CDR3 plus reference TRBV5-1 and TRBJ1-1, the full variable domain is KAGVTQTPRYLIKTRGQQVTLSCSPISGHRSVSWYQQTPGQGLQFLFEYFSETQRNKGNFPGRFSGRQFSNSRSEMNVSTLELGDSALYLCASSRTGGVFMNTEAFFGQGTRLTVV.

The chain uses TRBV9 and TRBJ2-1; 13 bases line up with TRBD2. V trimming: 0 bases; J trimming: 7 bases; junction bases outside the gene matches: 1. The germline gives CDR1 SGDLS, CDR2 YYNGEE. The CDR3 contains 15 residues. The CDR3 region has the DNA TGTGCCAGCAGCGTAGAGACTAGCGGGAGGAATGAGCAGTTCTTC. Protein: CASSVETSGRNEQFF. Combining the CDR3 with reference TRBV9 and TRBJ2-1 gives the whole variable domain DSGVTQTPKHLITATGQRVTLRCSPRSGDLSVYWYQQSLDQGLQFLIQYYNGEERAKGNILERFSAQQFPDLHSELNLSSLELGDSALYFCASSVETSGRNEQFFGPGTRLTVL.

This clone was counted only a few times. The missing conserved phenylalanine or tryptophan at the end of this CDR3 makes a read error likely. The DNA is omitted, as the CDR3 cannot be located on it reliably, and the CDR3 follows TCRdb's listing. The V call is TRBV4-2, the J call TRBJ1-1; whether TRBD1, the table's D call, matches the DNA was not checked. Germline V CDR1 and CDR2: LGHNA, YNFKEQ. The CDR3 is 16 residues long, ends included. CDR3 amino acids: CASSLGTGATGAPRFI.

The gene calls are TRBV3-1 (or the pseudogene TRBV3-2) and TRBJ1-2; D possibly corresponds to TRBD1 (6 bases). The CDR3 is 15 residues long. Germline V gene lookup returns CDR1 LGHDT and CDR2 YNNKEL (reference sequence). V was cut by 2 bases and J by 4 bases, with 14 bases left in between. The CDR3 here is CASSQFGQTGYGYTF. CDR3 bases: TGTGCCAGCAGCCAATTCGGACAGACGGGCTATGGCTACACCTTC.

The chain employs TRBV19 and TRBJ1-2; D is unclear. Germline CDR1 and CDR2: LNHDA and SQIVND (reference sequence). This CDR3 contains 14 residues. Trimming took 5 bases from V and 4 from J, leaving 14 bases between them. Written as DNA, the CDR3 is TGTGCCAGTAGTTACCAGACGGGGTTCTATGGCTACACCTTC. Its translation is CASSYQTGFYGYTF.

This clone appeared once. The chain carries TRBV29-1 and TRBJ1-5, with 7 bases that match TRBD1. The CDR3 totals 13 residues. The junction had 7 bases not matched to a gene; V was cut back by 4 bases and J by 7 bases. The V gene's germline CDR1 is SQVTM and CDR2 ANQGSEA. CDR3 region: CSVVDRNDQPQHF. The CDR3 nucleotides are TGCAGCGTTGTGGACAGGAACGACCAGCCCCAGCATTTT.

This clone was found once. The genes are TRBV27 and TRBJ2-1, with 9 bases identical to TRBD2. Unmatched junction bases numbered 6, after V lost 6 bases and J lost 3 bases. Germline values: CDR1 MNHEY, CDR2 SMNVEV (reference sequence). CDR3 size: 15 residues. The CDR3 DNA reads TGTGCCAGCAGCCGACCGACTAGCGGCTACAATGAGCAGTTCTTC. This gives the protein CASSRPTSGYNEQFF.

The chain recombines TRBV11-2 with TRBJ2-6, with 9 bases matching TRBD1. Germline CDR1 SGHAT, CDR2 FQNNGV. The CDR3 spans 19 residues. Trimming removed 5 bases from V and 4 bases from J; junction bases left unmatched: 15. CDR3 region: CASSPAGTGFVAGANVLTF. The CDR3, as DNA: TGTGCCAGCAGCCCCGCCGGGACAGGGTTTGTTGCCGGGGCCAACGTCCTGACTTTC.

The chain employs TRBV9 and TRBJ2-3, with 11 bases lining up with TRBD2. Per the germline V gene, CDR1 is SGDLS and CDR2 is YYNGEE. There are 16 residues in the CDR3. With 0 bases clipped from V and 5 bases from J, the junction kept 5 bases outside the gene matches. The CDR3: CASSVEGGLAVDTQYF. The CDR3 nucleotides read TGTGCCAGCAGCGTAGAGGGGGGACTAGCGGTAGATACGCAGTATTTT.

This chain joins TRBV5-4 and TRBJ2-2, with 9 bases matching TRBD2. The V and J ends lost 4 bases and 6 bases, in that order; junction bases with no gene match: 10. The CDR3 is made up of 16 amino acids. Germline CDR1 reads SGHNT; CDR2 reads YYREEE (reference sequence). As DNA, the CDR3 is TGTGCCAGCAGCCCGGGGGGCGGGAGGGCCGCCGGGGAGCTGTTTTTT. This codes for CASSPGGGRAAGELFF.

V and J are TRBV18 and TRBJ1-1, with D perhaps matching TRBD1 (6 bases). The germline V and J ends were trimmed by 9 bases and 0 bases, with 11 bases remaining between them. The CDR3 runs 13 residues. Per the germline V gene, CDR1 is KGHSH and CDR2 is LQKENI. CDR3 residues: CASGGDMNTEAFF. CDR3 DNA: TGTGCCAGTGGGGGGGACATGAACACTGAAGCTTTCTTT.

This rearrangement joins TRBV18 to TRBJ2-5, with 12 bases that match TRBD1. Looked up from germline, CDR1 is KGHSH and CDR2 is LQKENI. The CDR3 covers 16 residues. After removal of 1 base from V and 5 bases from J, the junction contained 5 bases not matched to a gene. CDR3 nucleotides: TGTGCCAGCTCACCACGGGGACAGGGGGCAGCGGAGACCCAGTACTTC. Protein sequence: CASSPRGQGAAETQYF.

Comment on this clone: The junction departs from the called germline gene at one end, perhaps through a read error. The CDR3 spells CASSQPRGEGWSF. CDR3 DNA: TGCGCCAGCAGTCAGCCGAGAGGGGAGGGGTGGTCCTTC. V gene TRBV23-1 combines with J gene TRBJ1-2, with D possibly being TRBD1 (5 bases). TRBV23-1 is flagged as an ORF with uncertain function. The CDR3 length is 13 residues.

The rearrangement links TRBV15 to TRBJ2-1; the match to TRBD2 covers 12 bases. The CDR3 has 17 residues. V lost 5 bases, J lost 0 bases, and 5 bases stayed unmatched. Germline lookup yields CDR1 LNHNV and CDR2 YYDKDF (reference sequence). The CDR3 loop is CATSPSGRESSYNEQFF. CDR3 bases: TGTGCCACCAGCCCTAGCGGGAGGGAGAGCTCCTACAATGAGCAGTTCTTC. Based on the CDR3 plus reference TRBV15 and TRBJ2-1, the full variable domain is DAMVIQNPRYQVTQFGKPVTLSCSQTLNHNVMYWYQQKSSQAPKLLFHYYDKDFNNEADTPDNFQSRRPNTSFCFLDIRSPGLGDTAMYLCATSPSGRESSYNEQFFGPGTRLTVL.

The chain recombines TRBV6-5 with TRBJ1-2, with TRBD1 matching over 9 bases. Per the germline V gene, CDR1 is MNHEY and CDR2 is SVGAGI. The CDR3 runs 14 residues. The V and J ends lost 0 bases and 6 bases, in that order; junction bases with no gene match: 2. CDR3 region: CASSYSRDRDGYTF. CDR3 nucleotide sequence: TGTGCCAGCAGTTACTCAAGGGACAGGGATGGCTACACCTTC.

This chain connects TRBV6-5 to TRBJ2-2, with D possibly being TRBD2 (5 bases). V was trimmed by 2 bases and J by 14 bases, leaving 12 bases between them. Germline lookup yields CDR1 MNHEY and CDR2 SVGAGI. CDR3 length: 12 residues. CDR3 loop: CASSYTRTSLFF. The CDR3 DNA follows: TGTGCCAGCAGTTACACTCGGACTTCTCTGTTTTTT.

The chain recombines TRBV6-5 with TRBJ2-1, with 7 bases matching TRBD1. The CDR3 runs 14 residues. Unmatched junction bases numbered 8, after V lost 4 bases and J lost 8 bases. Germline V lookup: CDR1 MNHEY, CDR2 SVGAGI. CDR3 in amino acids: CASSSRQGPYEQFF. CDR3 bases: TGTGCCAGCAGTTCTCGACAGGGTCCGTATGAGCAGTTCTTC.

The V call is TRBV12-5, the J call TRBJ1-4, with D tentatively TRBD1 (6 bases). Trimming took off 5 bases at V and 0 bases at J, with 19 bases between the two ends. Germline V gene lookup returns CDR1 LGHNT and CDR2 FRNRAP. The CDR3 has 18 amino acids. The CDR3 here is CASGTLQGSVPTNEKLFF. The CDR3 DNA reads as TGTGCTAGTGGTACCCTACAGGGAAGTGTGCCAACTAATGAAAAACTGTTTTTT. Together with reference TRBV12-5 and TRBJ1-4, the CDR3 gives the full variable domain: DARVTQTPRHKVTEMGQEVTMRCQPILGHNTVFWYRQTMMQGLELLAYFRNRAPLDDSGMPKDRFSAEMPDATLATLKIQPSEPRDSAVYFCASGTLQGSVPTNEKLFFGSGTQLSVL.